The source of this T cell receptor beta chain is a study of shared clonotypes between healthy human individuals. Produced via immunoSEQ multiplex PCR; TCRdb's table is partial and in-frame only. The table records around 2.1 million clones, about 92% of them present only once. Cells designated naive CD8 were CD45RO-negative and were positively selected for CCR7, with terminally differentiated effector memory CD45RA+ cells excluded. CDR1 is SNHLY and CDR2 is FYNNEI in the germline V gene. V lost 9 bases and J 2 bases, leaving 17 bases between the germline ends. The CDR3 sequence is 16 residues long. Sequenced: naive CD8+ T cells from PBMCs. The source is a man younger than 35 in good health. Some clones in this sample may be carry-over from other donors' samples. The chain is built from TRBV2 and TRBJ2-6; a weak D match, TRBD1 (5 bases). The CDR3 reads CARTPGLRAGANVLTF. CDR3 bases: TGTGCCAGAACTCCAGGGCTACGGGCTGGGGCCAACGTCCTGACTTTC.